The source of this TCR beta chain is a study of CD8+ T cells in alopecia areata. The treatment: oral pan-JAK inhibitor, 5-10 mg twice daily. Reverse transcription of extracted RNA yielded cDNA, which provided the sequencing template. Data came from immunoSEQ multiplex PCR; TCRdb stores just in-frame clones and leaves some out. The table shows 150,000 to 200,000 clones, with about 65% occurring only once. The CDR3 is made up of 14 amino acids. Germline-derived CDR1 and CDR2 are LNHNV and YYDKDF (reference sequence). Trimming cost V 3 bases and J 4 bases, with 12 bases left between them. Sequenced here: CD4+ T cells sorted from blood, sampled at week 49, from a patient treated with tofacitinib. The sequence was obtained from a human donor with alopecia areata. The gene calls are TRBV15 and TRBJ2-5; D perhaps matches TRBD2 (6 bases). CDR3: CATSSAGTPETQYF. The CDR3, as DNA: TGTGCCACCAGCAGCGCAGGGACTCCAGAGACCCAGTACTTC.